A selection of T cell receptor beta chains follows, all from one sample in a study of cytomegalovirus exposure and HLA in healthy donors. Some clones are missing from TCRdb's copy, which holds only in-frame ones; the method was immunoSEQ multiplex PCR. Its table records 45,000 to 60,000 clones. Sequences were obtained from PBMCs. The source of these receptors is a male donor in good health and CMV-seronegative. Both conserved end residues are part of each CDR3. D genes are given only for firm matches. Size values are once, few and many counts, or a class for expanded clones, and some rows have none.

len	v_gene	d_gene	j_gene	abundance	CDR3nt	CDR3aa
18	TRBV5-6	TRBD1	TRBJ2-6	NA	TGTGCCAGCAGCCCCAACCCCAGGGGGCTCCCTGGGGCCAACGTCCTGACTTTC	CASSPNPRGLPGANVLTF
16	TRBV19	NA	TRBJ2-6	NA	TGTGCCAGTAGTATCCTGGGGCCCTCTGGGGCCAACGTCCTGACTTTC	CASSILGPSGANVLTF
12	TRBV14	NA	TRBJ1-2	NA	TGTGCCAGCAGCCAAGTTGCAGATGGCTACACCTTC	CASSQVADGYTF
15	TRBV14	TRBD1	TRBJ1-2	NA	TGTGCCAGCAGCAGCTTACGGGACAGCTCTTATGGCTACACCTTC	CASSSLRDSSYGYTF
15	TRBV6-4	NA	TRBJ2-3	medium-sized	TGTGCCAGCAGTGAGATGGCAGGGGGCACAGATACGCAGTATTTT	CASSEMAGGTDTQYF
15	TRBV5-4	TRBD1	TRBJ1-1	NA	TGTGCCAGCAGCTGGATACAGGGGGCCGGCACTGAAGCTTTCTTT	CASSWIQGAGTEAFF
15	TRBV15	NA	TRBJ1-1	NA	TGTGCCACCAGCAGAGGCAATCCGGTGAACACTGAAGCTTTCTTT	CATSRGNPVNTEAFF
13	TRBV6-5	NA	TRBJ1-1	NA	TGTGCCAGCAGTAGGGGCCCTGTAACTGAAGCTTTCTTT	CASSRGPVTEAFF
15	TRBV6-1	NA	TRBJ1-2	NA	TGTGCCAGCAGTGAAAGTGTAACAGGAAACTATGGCTACACCTTC	CASSESVTGNYGYTF
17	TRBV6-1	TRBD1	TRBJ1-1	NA	TGTGCCAGCAGTGCCCGGGACAGGGGGCATTCTAACACTGAAGCTTTCTTT	CASSARDRGHSNTEAFF
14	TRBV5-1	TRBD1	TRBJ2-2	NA	TGCGCCAGCAGCCCGACAGGGTTAGCCGGGGAGCTGTTTTTT	CASSPTGLAGELFF
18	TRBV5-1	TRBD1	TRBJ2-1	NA	TGCGCCAGCAGCTTGGCCGAGGACAGGAGAAACTCCTACAATGAGCAGTTCTTC	CASSLAEDRRNSYNEQFF
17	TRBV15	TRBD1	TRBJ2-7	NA	TGTGCCACCAGCAGAGGGGTACCGGGACAGGGAGTTCACGAGCAGTACTTC	CATSRGVPGQGVHEQYF
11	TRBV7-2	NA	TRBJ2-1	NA	TGTGCCAGCACGGAGTACAATGAGCAGTTCTTC	CASTEYNEQFF
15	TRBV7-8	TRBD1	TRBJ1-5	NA	TGTGCCAGCAACCTCAGACAGGGGGTCAATCAGCCCCAGCATTTT	CASNLRQGVNQPQHF
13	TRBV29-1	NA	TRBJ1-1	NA	TGCAGCGTTGGTGGGGCGGAGAACACTGAAGCTTTCTTT	CSVGGAENTEAFF
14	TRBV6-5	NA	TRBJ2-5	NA	TGTGCCGTAACCCCCCTATCTTCAGGGGAGACCCAGTACTTC	CAVTPLSSGETQYF
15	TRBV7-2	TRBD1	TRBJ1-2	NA	TGTGCCAGCAGCTTAGTCGCCCCAGGGGGCTATGGCTACACCTTC	CASSLVAPGGYGYTF
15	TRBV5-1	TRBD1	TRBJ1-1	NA	TGCGCCAGCAGCCATGGGACAGGGAAGAACACTGAAGCTTTCTTT	CASSHGTGKNTEAFF
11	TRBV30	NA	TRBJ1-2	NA	TGTGCCTGGAGTGTATATGAGGGCTACACCTTC	CAWSVYEGYTF
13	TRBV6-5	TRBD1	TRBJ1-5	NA	TGTGCCAGCAGTTACTCGACAGGGGGTACGGTCCTTTTT	CASSYSTGGTVLF
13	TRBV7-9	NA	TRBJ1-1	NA	TGTGCCAGCAGCCGAAACAGGGCTTGGGAAACTTTCTTT	CASSRNRAWETFF
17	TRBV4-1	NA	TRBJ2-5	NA	TGCGCCAGCAGCCAAGACGGAGCTAGGCATCCACAAGAGACCCAGTACTTC	CASSQDGARHPQETQYF
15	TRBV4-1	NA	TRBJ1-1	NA	TGCGCCAGCAGCCAGCATCAAGGGAGTTCCACTGAAGCTTTCTTT	CASSQHQGSSTEAFF
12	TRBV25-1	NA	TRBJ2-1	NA	TGTGCCAGCGAGAGGGAGTGGGATGAGCAGTTCTTC	CASEREWDEQFF
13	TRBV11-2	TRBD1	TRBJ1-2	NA	TGTGCCAGCAGATCGACAGGGGAAGGTGGCTACACCTTC	CASRSTGEGGYTF
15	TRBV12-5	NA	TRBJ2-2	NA	TGTGCTAGTGAGAGTCCCAGGGGCTGGGCCGGGGAGCTGTTTTTT	CASESPRGWAGELFF
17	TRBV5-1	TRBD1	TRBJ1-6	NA	TGCGCCAGCAGCTTGGGGCCGCGGACAGGGGGCTCATCACCCCTCCACTTT	CASSLGPRTGGSSPLHF
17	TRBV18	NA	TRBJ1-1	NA	TGTGCCAGCTCACCTACCGGGACAAGCGTCTCGAACACTGAAGCTTTCTTT	CASSPTGTSVSNTEAFF
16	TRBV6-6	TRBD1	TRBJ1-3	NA	TGTGCCAGCATCAGAGACAGGGGGGACTCTGGAAACACCATATATTTT	CASIRDRGDSGNTIYF
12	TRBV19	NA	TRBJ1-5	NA	TGTGCCAGTAATATCCTCAATCAGCCCCAGCATTTT	CASNILNQPQHF
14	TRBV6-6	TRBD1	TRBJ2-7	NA	TGTGCCAGCGTGGGACAGGGGAGCTCCTACGAGCAGTACTTC	CASVGQGSSYEQYF
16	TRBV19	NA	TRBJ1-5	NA	TGTGCCAGTCGGGGCCGGGGCAGGGGTGACAATCAGCCCCAGCATTTT	CASRGRGRGDNQPQHF
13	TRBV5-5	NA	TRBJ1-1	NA	TGTGCCAGCAGCTTAATCATGGCGGAGAAAGCTTTCTTT	CASSLIMAEKAFF